This record looks at one T cell receptor beta chain sequence and its context. Other DNA sequences of this sample code for an identical CDR3. This specimen comes from a study of blood T cell repertoires in COVID-19. The data were produced by immunoSEQ multiplex PCR, yet TCRdb's version contains in-frame clones alone and is incomplete. Among a few hundred thousand clones listed, approximately 92% were seen once. Germline-derived CDR1 and CDR2 are SGHKS and YYEKEE (reference sequence). The CDR3 runs 15 residues. J lost 2 bases, V lost 0 bases, and 4 bases had no gene match. The V gene is TRBV5-5, the J gene TRBJ2-7, with 8 bases fitting TRBD2. Sequencing used PBMCs or T cells enriched from blood (not recorded which). The TCR sequence derives from a man aged 25-45 years who had recovered from COVID-19. Here the CDR3 reads CASSLAPGGAYEQYF. The CDR3 DNA reads TGTGCCAGCAGCTTGGCTCCGGGAGGGGCCTACGAGCAGTACTTC.